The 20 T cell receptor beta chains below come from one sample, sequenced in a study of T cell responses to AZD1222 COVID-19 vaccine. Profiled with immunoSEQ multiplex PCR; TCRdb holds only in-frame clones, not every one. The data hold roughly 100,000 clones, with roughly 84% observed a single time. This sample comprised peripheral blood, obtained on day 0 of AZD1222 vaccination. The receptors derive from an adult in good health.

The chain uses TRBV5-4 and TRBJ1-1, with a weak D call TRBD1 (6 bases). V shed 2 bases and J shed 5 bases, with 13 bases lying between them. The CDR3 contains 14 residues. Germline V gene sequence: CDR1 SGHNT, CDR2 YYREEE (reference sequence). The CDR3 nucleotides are TGTGCCAGCAGCTTTTGGGGGGGCGCGACTGAAGCTTTCTTT. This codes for CASSFWGGATEAFF. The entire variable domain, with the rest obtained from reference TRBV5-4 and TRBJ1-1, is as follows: ETGVTQSPTHLIKTRGQQVTLRCSSQSGHNTVSWYQQALGQGPQFIFQYYREEENGRGNFPPRFSGLQFPNYSSELNVNALELDDSALYLCASSFWGGATEAFFGQGTRLTVV.

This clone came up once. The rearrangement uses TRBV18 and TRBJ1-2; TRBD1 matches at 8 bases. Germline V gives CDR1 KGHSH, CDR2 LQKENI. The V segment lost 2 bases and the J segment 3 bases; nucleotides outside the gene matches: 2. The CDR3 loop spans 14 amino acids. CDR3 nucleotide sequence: TGTGCCAGCTCACCAGGGACAGGCCACTATGGCTACACCTTC. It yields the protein CASSPGTGHYGYTF.

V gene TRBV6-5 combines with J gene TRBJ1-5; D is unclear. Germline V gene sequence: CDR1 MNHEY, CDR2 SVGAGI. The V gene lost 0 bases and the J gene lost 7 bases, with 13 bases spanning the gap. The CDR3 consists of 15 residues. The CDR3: CASSYSIAFRQPQHF. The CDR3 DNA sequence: TGTGCCAGCAGTTACTCGATAGCGTTTCGACAGCCCCAGCATTTT.

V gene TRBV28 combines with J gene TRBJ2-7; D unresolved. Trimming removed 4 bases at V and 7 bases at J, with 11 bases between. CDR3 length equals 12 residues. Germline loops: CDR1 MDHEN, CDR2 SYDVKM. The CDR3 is CASSYGVGEQYF. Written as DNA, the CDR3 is TGTGCCAGCAGTTATGGGGTTGGGGAGCAGTACTTC. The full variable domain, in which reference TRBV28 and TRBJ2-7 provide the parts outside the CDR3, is DVKVTQSSRYLVKRTGEKVFLECVQDMDHENMFWYRQDPGLGLRLIYFSYDVKMKEKGDIPEGYSVSREKKERFSLILESASTNQTSMYLCASSYGVGEQYFGPGTRLTVT.

CDR3 DNA: TGTGCCAGTAGCGTCCTTCAGAAGGGGACAGGGGGCCGAACTGAAGCTTTCTTT. Residues: CASSVLQKGTGGRTEAFF. V gene TRBV19 combines with J gene TRBJ1-1, with 12 bases aligning to TRBD1. With 6 bases clipped from V and 5 bases from J, the junction kept 16 bases outside the gene matches. Germline CDR1 is LNHDA and CDR2 is SQIVND (reference sequence). This CDR3 region has 18 residues.

CDR3 nucleotides: TGCAGCGTCCGACAGGGCTCCTACGAGCAGTACGTC. Protein product: CSVRQGSYEQYV. V usage is TRBV29-1 and J usage is TRBJ2-7; 7 bases map to TRBD1. Germline V gene sequence: CDR1 SQVTM, CDR2 ANQGSEA. The CDR3 loop spans 12 amino acids. V shed 6 bases, J shed 0 bases, and the junction held 2 bases outside the gene matches.

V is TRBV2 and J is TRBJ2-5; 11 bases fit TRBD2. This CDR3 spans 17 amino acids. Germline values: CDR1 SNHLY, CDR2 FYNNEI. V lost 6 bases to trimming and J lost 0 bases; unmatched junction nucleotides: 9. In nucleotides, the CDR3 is TGTGCCAGCAGCTCCCTAGCGGGGGGACCGTACCAAGAGACCCAGTACTTC. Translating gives CASSSLAGGPYQETQYF. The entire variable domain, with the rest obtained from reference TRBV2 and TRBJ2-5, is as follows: EPEVTQTPSHQVTQMGQEVILRCVPISNHLYFYWYRQILGQKVEFLVSFYNNEISEKSEIFDDQFSVERPDGSNFTLKIRSTKLEDSAMYFCASSSLAGGPYQETQYFGPGTRLLVL.

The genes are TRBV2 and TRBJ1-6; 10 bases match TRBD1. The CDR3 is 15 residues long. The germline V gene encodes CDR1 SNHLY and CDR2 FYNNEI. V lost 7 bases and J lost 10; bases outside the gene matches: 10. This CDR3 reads CASNKGTGVDSPLHF. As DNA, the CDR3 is TGTGCCAGCAACAAAGGGACAGGGGTCGACTCACCCCTCCACTTT.

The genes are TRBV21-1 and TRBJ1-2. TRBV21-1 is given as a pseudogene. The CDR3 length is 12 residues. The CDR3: CASSKTTVSRGF. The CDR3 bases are TGTGCCAGCAGCAAAACAACGGTCAGCCGTGGCTTC.

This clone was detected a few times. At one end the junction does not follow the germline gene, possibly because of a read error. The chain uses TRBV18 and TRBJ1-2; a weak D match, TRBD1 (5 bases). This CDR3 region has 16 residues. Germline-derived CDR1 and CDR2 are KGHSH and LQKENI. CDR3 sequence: CASSPPRTLGTYRYTF. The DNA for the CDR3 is TGTGCCAGCTCACCACCGAGGACACTGGGGACCTATCGCTACACCTTC.

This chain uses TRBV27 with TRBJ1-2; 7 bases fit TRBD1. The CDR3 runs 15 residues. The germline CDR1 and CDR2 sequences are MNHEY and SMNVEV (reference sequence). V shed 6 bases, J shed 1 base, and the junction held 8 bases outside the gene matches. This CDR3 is CASSLTGRSNYGYTF. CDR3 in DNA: TGTGCCAGCAGCTTGACAGGGCGAAGTAACTATGGCTACACCTTC.

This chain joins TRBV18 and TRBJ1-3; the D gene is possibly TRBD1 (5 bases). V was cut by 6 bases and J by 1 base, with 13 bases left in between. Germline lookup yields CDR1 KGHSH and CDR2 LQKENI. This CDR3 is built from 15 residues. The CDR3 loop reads CASSQGVGSGNTIYF. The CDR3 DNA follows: TGTGCCAGCTCGCAGGGAGTGGGATCTGGAAACACCATATATTTT.

CDR3 in amino acids: CAISESISVSGGSYEQYF. CDR3 DNA sequence: TGTGCCATCAGTGAGTCGATTTCCGTTAGCGGTGGGTCCTACGAGCAGTACTTC. V usage is TRBV10-3 and J usage is TRBJ2-7; maybe TRBD2 (6 bases). This CDR3 is 18 amino acids long. Germline V gene data show CDR1 as ENHRY and CDR2 as SYGVKD. V was clipped by 0 bases and J by 1 base, with 19 bases between them.

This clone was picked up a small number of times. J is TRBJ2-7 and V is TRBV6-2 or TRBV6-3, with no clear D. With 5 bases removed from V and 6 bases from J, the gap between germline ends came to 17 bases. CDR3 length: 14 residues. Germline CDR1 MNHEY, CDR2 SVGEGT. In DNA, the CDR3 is TGTGCCAGCAGTCGTACTGCCGGTGTTGGCGAGCAGTACTTC. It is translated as CASSRTAGVGEQYF.

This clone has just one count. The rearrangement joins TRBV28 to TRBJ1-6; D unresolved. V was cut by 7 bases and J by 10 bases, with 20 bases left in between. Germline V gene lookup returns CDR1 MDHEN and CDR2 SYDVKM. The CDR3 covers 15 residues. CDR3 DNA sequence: TGTGCCAGCATTACGCCAGGCGGACCCGGGTCACCCCTCCACTTT. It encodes CASITPGGPGSPLHF.

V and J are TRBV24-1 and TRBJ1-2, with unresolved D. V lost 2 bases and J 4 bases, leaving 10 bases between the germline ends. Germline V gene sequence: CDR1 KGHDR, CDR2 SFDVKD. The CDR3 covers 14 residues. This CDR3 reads CATSDSGPSYGYTF. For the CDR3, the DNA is TGTGCCACCAGTGATTCAGGTCCCTCCTATGGCTACACCTTC.

CDR3 bases: TGTGCCAGTAGTATTGGTGGGTCCTACGAGCAGTACTTC. Its translation is CASSIGGSYEQYF. The genes are TRBV19 and TRBJ2-7; no definite D call. Germline V gene lookup returns CDR1 LNHDA and CDR2 SQIVND (reference sequence). The V gene lost 3 bases and the J gene lost 1 base, with 7 bases spanning the gap. This CDR3 is 13 amino acids long.

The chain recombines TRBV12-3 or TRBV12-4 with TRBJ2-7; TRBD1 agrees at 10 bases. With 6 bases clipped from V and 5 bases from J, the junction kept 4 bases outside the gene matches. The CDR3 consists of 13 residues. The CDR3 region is CASSRQGADEQYV. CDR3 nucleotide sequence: TGTGCCAGCAGCCGACAGGGGGCTGACGAGCAGTACGTC.

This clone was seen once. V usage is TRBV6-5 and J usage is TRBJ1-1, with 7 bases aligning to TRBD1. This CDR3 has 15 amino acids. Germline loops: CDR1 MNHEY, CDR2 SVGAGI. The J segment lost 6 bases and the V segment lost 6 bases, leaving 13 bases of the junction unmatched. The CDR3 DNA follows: TGTGCCAGCAGGCCACCTCGACAGGGCTTGGCTGAAGCTTTCTTT. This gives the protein CASRPPRQGLAEAFF.

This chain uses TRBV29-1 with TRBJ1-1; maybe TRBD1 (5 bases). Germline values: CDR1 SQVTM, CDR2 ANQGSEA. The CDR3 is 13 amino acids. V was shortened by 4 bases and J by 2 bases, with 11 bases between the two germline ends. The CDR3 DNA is TGCAGCGTTGCCGACAGCCGAAACACTGAAGCTTTCTTT. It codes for CSVADSRNTEAFF.